This note documents a single TCR beta chain sequence. The data stem from a study of blood T cell repertoires in COVID-19. The CDR3 contains 13 residues. The ends were cut back, 5 bases at V and 7 bases at J, with 12 bases in the middle. The germline V gene encodes CDR1 MGHDK and CDR2 SYGVNS. Profiled with immunoSEQ multiplex PCR; TCRdb holds only in-frame clones, not every one. The sample lists 250,000 or so clones; approximately 84% were seen once. Sequencing input: PBMCs or T cells enriched from blood (not recorded which). The TCR comes from a middle-aged man who had recovered from COVID-19. The chain combines TRBV25-1 with TRBJ2-4; D call uncertain. The CDR3 sequence: CASSPGQENIQYF. CDR3 coding DNA: TGTGCCAGCAGTCCTGGGCAAGAGAACATTCAGTACTTC.